The 25 T cell receptor beta chains reported below all come from one sample, sequenced in a study of read filtering for tumor transcriptome and immune sequencing. This library used roughly 370 ng RNA and molecular barcoded adaptors spanning alpha/delta and beta/gamma chains. One entry per CDR3 protein, called by TCRdb with MiXCR from the reads. The sample consists of 100,000 to 150,000 distinct CDR3 sequences, less than 15% of them appearing once. Sequencing was performed on a population of CD138-negative cells sorted from bone marrow. The source of these receptors is a donor at least 40 years old with multiple myeloma.

For this clonotype: The junction does not match germline at one end; this may be a read error. This chain uses TRBV20-1 with TRBJ1-5, with D tentatively TRBD1 (5 bases). The CDR3 sequence is 14 residues long. Germline-derived CDR1 and CDR2 are DFQATT and SNEGSKA (reference sequence). The CDR3 coding sequence is TGCAGTGCCAGAGCGGGGGGAGAGAGTCAGCCCCAGCATTTT. Its protein is CSARAGGESQPQHF.

This clonotype was seen many times. The chain is built from TRBV3-1 and TRBJ2-1, with D possibly being TRBD1 (5 bases). Deletions cut 0 bases from V and 0 bases from J, with 12 bases between. The CDR3 totals 17 residues. CDR1 LGHDT and CDR2 YNNKEL come from the germline V gene (reference sequence). The CDR3 region is CASSQDSSGNSYNEQFF. The CDR3 DNA reads as TGTGCCAGCAGCCAAGATTCGTCAGGGAACTCCTACAATGAGCAGTTCTTC.

This clonotype was observed many times. The chain combines TRBV14 with TRBJ2-3; the match to TRBD2 covers 7 bases. Trimming took 4 bases from V and 2 from J; bases not matched to a gene: 9. The CDR3 is made up of 16 amino acids. Germline loops: CDR1 SGHDN, CDR2 FVKESK. In nucleotides, the CDR3 is TGTGCCAGCAGCCCCCTGGCTAGCGGTCACACAGATACGCAGTATTTT. Amino acids: CASSPLASGHTDTQYF.

This clonotype was observed once. Possible read error: a much larger clone is one base away. The chain carries TRBV4-2 and TRBJ2-3; D is perhaps TRBD2 (6 bases). The length of the CDR3 is 13 residues. Germline V gene data show CDR1 as LGHNA and CDR2 as YNFKEQ. The DNA for the CDR3 is TGTGCCAGCGGCCAAGTAGCGGCAGATACGCAGTATTTT. Translation gives CASGQVAADTQYF.

V and J are TRBV20-1 and TRBJ2-7; unclear D gene. The CDR3 length is 13 residues. Trimming shortened V by 1 base and J by 6 bases, and 13 bases separated the two germline ends. Germline loops: CDR1 DFQATT, CDR2 SNEGSKA (reference sequence). CDR3 sequence reads: CSARGPGRSEQYF. The CDR3, as DNA: TGCAGTGCTAGAGGTCCCGGCAGATCCGAGCAGTACTTC.

This clonotype was recorded once. This chain joins TRBV4-2 and TRBJ2-3; 12 bases align to TRBD2. The CDR3 runs to 17 residues. V lost 0 bases to trimming and J lost 8 bases; unmatched junction nucleotides: 9. Germline-derived CDR1 and CDR2 are LGHNA and YNFKEQ. The CDR3 bases are TGTGCCAGCAGCCAAGAAGGACAGACTAGCGGGAGTAGTACGCAGTATTTT. The encoded protein is CASSQEGQTSGSSTQYF.

CDR3 sequence reads: CASSLTGVLEKLFF. CDR3 sequence (DNA): TGTGCCAGCAGTCTGACAGGAGTTTTGGAAAAACTGTTTTTT. This chain joins TRBV6-2 or TRBV6-3 and TRBJ1-4, with D tentatively TRBD1 (6 bases). Germline CDR1 and CDR2: MNHEY and SVGEGT. V was pared by 5 bases and J by 8 bases, with 15 bases between. This CDR3 region has 14 residues.

The sample holds many counts of this clonotype. The junction shows a germline mismatch at one end, possibly a read error. The chain recombines TRBV27 with TRBJ2-1; TRBD2 agrees at 12 bases. This CDR3 contains 16 residues. Germline V gives CDR1 MNHEY, CDR2 SMNVEV (reference sequence). CDR3 residues: CVSSARLAGVYNEQFF. The CDR3 DNA reads as TGTGTCAGCAGTGCGCGACTAGCGGGGGTATACAATGAGCAGTTCTTC.

The chain combines TRBV7-9 with TRBJ2-3; the D is unclear. This CDR3 spans 13 amino acids. V dropped 2 bases and J dropped 4 bases, with 7 bases sitting between them. Per germline, CDR1 SEHNR and CDR2 FQNEAQ (reference sequence). The CDR3 region is CASSLRPSDTQYF. DNA of the CDR3: TGTGCCAGCAGCTTACGTCCCTCAGATACGCAGTATTTT.

A remark on this clonotype: It is likely a read error, because the conserved phenylalanine at the end of the CDR3 is missing. The chain links TRBV7-3 to TRBJ2-1; TRBD2 aligns across 9 bases. This CDR3 has 14 residues. Germline V lookup: CDR1 SGHTA, CDR2 FQGTGA. The J segment lost 6 bases and the V segment lost 2 bases, leaving 2 bases of the junction unmatched. The CDR3 sequence is CASSLQLAGNEQFS. The CDR3 nucleotides read TGTGCCAGCAGCTTACAACTAGCGGGCAATGAGCAGTTCTCC.

This chain uses TRBV30 with TRBJ2-3, with no clear D. The CDR3 is 13 residues long. Germline CDR1 reads GTSNPN; CDR2 reads SVGIG (reference sequence). CDR3 protein: CAGFLPNTDTQYF. The DNA for the CDR3 is TGTGCGGGTTTTCTTCCTAACACAGATACGCAGTATTTT. Variable domain in full (rest from reference TRBV30 and TRBJ2-3): SQTIHQWPATLVQPVGSPLSLECTVEGTSNPNLYWYRQAAGRGLQLLFYSVGIGQISSEVPQNLSASRPQDRQFILSSKKLLLSDSGFYLCAGFLPNTDTQYFGPGTRLTVL.

To note about this clonotype: A much larger clone lies one base from this, so it may be a read error. This chain joins TRBV6-5 and TRBJ2-3; D might be TRBD1 (6 bases). The J call may be incorrect, as the DNA end agrees better with TRBJ1-5. Germline V gene lookup returns CDR1 MNHEY and CDR2 SVGAGI. The CDR3 totals 14 residues. CDR3 loop: CASSYVTEGETQHF. Written as DNA, the CDR3 is TGTGCCAGCAGTTACGTGACGGAGGGGGAGACGCAGCATTTT.

There are many counts of this clonotype. The chain couples TRBV3-1 to TRBJ2-2; TRBD1 agrees at 7 bases. The CDR3 has 15 amino acids. Germline lookup yields CDR1 LGHDT and CDR2 YNNKEL (reference sequence). Germline trimming cut 4 bases from V and 1 base from J; bases unmatched to any gene: 3. This CDR3 is CASSPGTVNTGELFF. The CDR3 nucleotides are TGTGCCAGCAGCCCAGGGACAGTGAACACCGGGGAGCTGTTTTTT.

This clonotype has at least ten counts. The chain is built from TRBV5-1 and TRBJ2-1, with 8 bases aligning to TRBD2. The CDR3 loop spans 12 amino acids. Germline trimming cut 7 bases from V and 10 bases from J; bases unmatched to any gene: 7. Per the germline V gene, CDR1 is SGHRS and CDR2 is YFSETQ. The CDR3 DNA sequence: TGCGCCAGCCGTGCGGGGGGATCCGAGCAGTTCTTC. As protein: CASRAGGSEQFF.

In its sample, this clonotype was seen many times. The chain carries TRBV24-1 and TRBJ2-3, with 7 positions matching TRBD1. The CDR3 has 16 amino acids. Trimming removed 2 bases from V and 2 bases from J; junction bases left unmatched: 6. Germline-derived CDR1 and CDR2 are KGHDR and SFDVKD. The CDR3 spells CATSDSWDRNTDTQYF. The CDR3, as DNA: TGTGCCACCAGTGATTCCTGGGACAGAAACACAGATACGCAGTATTTT.

This clonotype has at least ten counts. It may be a read error: a sequence one base away is much more abundant. CDR3 DNA: TGTGCCACCAGTGGGACTAGCGGGAGTTATGGGCAGTTCTTC. Protein product: CATSGTSGSYGQFF. The chain joins TRBV24-1 to TRBJ2-1, with TRBD2 matching 13 bases. Germline V gives CDR1 KGHDR, CDR2 SFDVKD. V was pared by 5 bases and J by 12 bases, with 6 bases of the junction left unmatched. The CDR3 is 14 residues long.

This clonotype was seen repeatedly, ten times or more. The gene calls are TRBV11-3 and TRBJ2-3; D not certain. The CDR3 totals 14 residues. Germline-derived CDR1 and CDR2 are SGHNT and YENEEA. V was pared by 5 bases and J by 0 bases, with 9 bases between. The CDR3 DNA is TGTGCCAGCAGCCGCCTCGGGAGCACAGATACGCAGTATTTT. Protein sequence: CASSRLGSTDTQYF. The complete variable domain, with remaining parts taken from reference TRBV11-3 and TRBJ2-3, reads EAGVVQSPRYKIIEKKQPVAFWCNPISGHNTLYWYLQNLGQGPELLIRYENEEAVDDSQLPKDRFSAERLKGVDSTLKIQPAELGDSAVYLCASSRLGSTDTQYFGPGTRLTVL.

This clonotype was seen at least ten times. This chain uses TRBV30 with TRBJ2-1; D is possibly TRBD2 (6 bases). The CDR3 runs 11 residues. The germline CDR1 and CDR2 sequences are GTSNPN and SVGIG (reference sequence). Trimming left V 5 bases short and J 9 bases short, with 11 bases between. The DNA of the CDR3 is TGTGCCTGGGGGGCGGGACTTGAGCAGTTCTTC. Protein: CAWGAGLEQFF.

This clonotype was counted at least ten times. This chain connects TRBV20-1 to TRBJ2-7; 7 positions agree with TRBD1. The CDR3 consists of 12 residues. The ends lost 3 bases at V and 1 base at J; junction bases unmatched: 0. The germline gives CDR1 DFQATT, CDR2 SNEGSKA (reference sequence). CDR3 in amino acids: CSARDRSYEQYF. The CDR3 DNA reads as TGCAGTGCTAGGGACAGGTCCTACGAGCAGTACTTC.

V and J are TRBV24-1 and TRBJ2-2; perhaps TRBD1 as D (6 bases). CDR3 length equals 17 residues. Trimming shortened V by 4 bases and J by 2 bases, and 16 bases separated the two germline ends. Germline-derived CDR1 and CDR2 are KGHDR and SFDVKD. Here the CDR3 reads CATSESSGTLNTGELFF. In nucleotides, the CDR3 is TGTGCCACCAGTGAGTCCTCCGGGACATTAAACACCGGGGAGCTGTTTTTT.

This clonotype appeared many times. The chain has TRBV5-6 and TRBJ2-1; 10 nucleotides match TRBD2. Germline loops: CDR1 SGHDT, CDR2 YYEEEE. This CDR3 region has 14 residues. V shed 5 bases, J shed 8 bases, and the junction held 7 bases outside the gene matches. DNA for the CDR3: TGTGCCAGCAGTCTAGCGGGAGCATCGGATGAGCAGTTCTTC. Residues: CASSLAGASDEQFF.

This sequence joins TRBV29-1 and TRBJ1-1; D remains unclear. CDR3 length equals 12 residues. Per the germline V gene, CDR1 is SQVTM and CDR2 is ANQGSEA. V lost 8 bases to trimming and J lost 4 bases, with 14 bases between them. DNA for the CDR3: TGCAGCTGGGAGGCAAGTGCCACTGAAGCTTTCTTT. Amino acids: CSWEASATEAFF.

This clonotype has ten or more counts. The chain links TRBV4-1 to TRBJ2-1; D is possibly TRBD2 (7 bases). Trimming left V 1 base short and J 7 bases short, with 11 bases between. The CDR3 length is 14 residues. CDR1 is MGHRA and CDR2 is YSYEKL in the germline V gene. The DNA of the CDR3 is TGCGCCAGCAGCCAAGGGGAGGGGGGGAATGAGCAGTTCTTC. Translation gives CASSQGEGGNEQFF.

This clonotype was counted many times. The chain links TRBV29-1 to TRBJ2-5; a possible D gene is TRBD2 (6 bases). CDR3 length: 13 residues. V shed 7 bases and J shed 4 bases, with 16 bases lying between them. Germline V gene lookup returns CDR1 SQVTM and CDR2 ANQGSEA. CDR3 in DNA: TGCAGCGCATCATTCGCCGGGGGAGAGACCCAGTACTTC. As protein: CSASFAGGETQYF.

Many counts were recorded for this clonotype. J is TRBJ1-5 and V is TRBV30, with 11 positions matching TRBD1. The germline V gene has CDR1 GTSNPN and CDR2 SVGIG (reference sequence). V lost 3 bases and J lost 5; bases outside the gene matches: 6. The CDR3 length is 15 residues. CDR3 loop: CAWSAGQGAHQPQHF. The CDR3 DNA reads as TGTGCCTGGAGCGCCGGACAGGGGGCACATCAGCCCCAGCATTTT. The full variable domain, with the rest looked up from reference TRBV30 and TRBJ1-5, is SQTIHQWPATLVQPVGSPLSLECTVEGTSNPNLYWYRQAAGRGLQLLFYSVGIGQISSEVPQNLSASRPQDRQFILSSKKLLLSDSGFYLCAWSAGQGAHQPQHFGDGTRLSIL.